The 16 T cell receptor beta chains below were found in one sample sequenced in a study of Tregs in tolerant kidney transplant recipients. Assay used: immunoSEQ multiplex PCR; TCRdb lists only in-frame clones, some missing. The data include 50,000 to 65,000 clones; the top ten clones carry approximately 0.81%. The sample was CD4+ T cells from blood, taken before the transplant. These receptors were obtained from a human donor who received a combined kidney and bone marrow transplant.

On this clone: Coverage ceases 3 residues before the CDR3 finishes, and the germline J gene fills in the end. V gene TRBV7-7 combines with J gene TRBJ2-3; 12 nucleotides match TRBD2. J lost 6 bases, V lost 5 bases, and 3 bases had no gene match. This CDR3 comprises 14 residues. The V gene's germline CDR1 is SSHAT and CDR2 FNYEAQ (reference sequence). Partial CDR3 DNA: TGTGCCAGCAGCCGCGGACTAGCGGGGGATACG. Its protein is CASSRGLAGDT. The complete CDR3 sequence is CASSRGLAGDTQYF.

Points on this clone: The sequenced fragment ends 3 residues before the CDR3 boundary, so the rest is inferred from the germline J gene. The chain uses TRBV6-2 or TRBV6-3 and TRBJ2-3; D possibly corresponds to TRBD2 (6 bases). CDR1 and CDR2 from the germline V gene are MNHEY and SVGEGT. Trimming took off 7 bases at V and 0 bases at J, with 14 bases between the two ends. This CDR3 is built from 15 residues. The CDR3 spells CASNPDYTSTDTQYF. The CDR3 DNA, read in part, is TGTGCCAGCAACCCGGACTACACTAGCACAGATACG.

Note on this clone: The read falls 3 residues short of the CDR3 end, and the missing part is taken from the germline J gene. This chain connects TRBV5-1 to TRBJ1-5, with D hard to call. CDR3 length equals 15 residues. Between the trimmed V and J ends, which lost 0 bases and 0 bases, there was a span of 7 bases. CDR1 and CDR2 from the germline V gene are SGHRS and YFSETQ. The CDR3 region is CASSLGTSSNQPQHF. The covered CDR3 bases are TGCGCCAGCAGCTTGGGCACCAGTAGCAATCAGCCC.

About this clone itself: The CDR3 is cut off 3 residues early in the read; its end comes from the germline J gene. The chain is built from TRBV5-6 and TRBJ2-7, with TRBD2 matching over 7 bases. Trimming took 1 base from V and 3 from J; bases not matched to a gene: 4. The CDR3 length is 14 residues. Germline CDR1 and CDR2: SGHDT and YYEEEE. The CDR3: CASSLLAARYEQYF. The part of the CDR3 DNA that was read is TGTGCCAGCAGCTTGCTAGCGGCGCGCTACGAG.

Concerning this clone itself: The read falls 3 residues short of the CDR3 end, and the missing part is taken from the germline J gene. This sequence joins TRBV23-1 and TRBJ2-1; 7 bases map to TRBD2. TRBV23-1 is filed as an ORF, its function uncertain. This CDR3 is built from 16 residues. Unmatched junction bases numbered 9, after V lost 2 bases and J lost 5 bases. The sequenced part of the CDR3 DNA is TGCGCCAGCAGTCAACCGACTAGCCGAGGGGACAATGAG. Residues: CASSQPTSRGDNE. The whole CDR3 protein reads CASSQPTSRGDNEQFF.

With respect to this clone: The CDR3 end lies 3 residues beyond the end of the read and is filled in from the germline J gene. The gene calls are TRBV14 and TRBJ1-4, with 9 bases lining up with TRBD1. V lost 6 bases and J lost 6; bases outside the gene matches: 14. Germline loops: CDR1 SGHDN, CDR2 FVKESK. There are 17 residues in the CDR3. The DNA read from the CDR3 is TGTGCCAGCAGGCTATTTAAAGGGACAGGGAGAGATGAAAAA. This codes for CASRLFKGTGRDEK. The whole CDR3 sequence is CASRLFKGTGRDEKLFF. Full variable domain (missing parts from reference TRBV14 and TRBJ1-4): EAGVTQFPSHSVIEKGQTVTLRCDPISGHDNLYWYRRVMGKEIKFLLHFVKESKQDESGMPNNRFLAERTGGTYSTLKVQPAELEDSGVYFCASRLFKGTGRDEKLFFGSGTQLSVL.

Worth noting for this clone: The DNA ends 3 residues before the CDR3 does, and the rest of the CDR3 is filled in from the germline J gene. This rearrangement joins TRBV2 to TRBJ1-5; 9 nucleotides match TRBD1. The CDR3 has 15 amino acids. In germline, CDR1 is SNHLY, CDR2 FYNNEI. J was trimmed by 1 base and V by 6 bases; bases with no gene match: 4. CDR3 DNA (partial): TGTGCCAGCAGAGTAGACAGGGGGAGCAATCAGCCC. It encodes CASRVDRGSNQP. The whole CDR3 reads CASRVDRGSNQPQHF.

Comments on this clone: The read stops 3 residues short of the end of the CDR3; the missing end is completed from the germline J gene. The rearrangement joins TRBV10-3 to TRBJ1-2; D perhaps matches TRBD1 (5 bases). The CDR3 sequence is 15 residues long. Trimming removed 3 bases at V and 7 bases at J, with 18 bases between. CDR1 and CDR2 from the germline V gene are ENHRY and SYGVKD. CDR3 DNA (partial): TGTGCCATCAGTGATCTGACAGAGGGAAGGTCTGGC. Translating it yields CAISDLTEGRSG. The full CDR3 reads CAISDLTEGRSGYTF.

As to this clone: The CDR3 extends 3 residues past the end of the read, so its final part is completed from the germline J gene. V is TRBV19 and J is TRBJ2-1; TRBD2 is a possible D gene (6 bases). Germline lookup yields CDR1 LNHDA and CDR2 SQIVND (reference sequence). Between the trimmed V and J ends, which lost 6 bases and 2 bases, there was a span of 17 bases. The CDR3 loop spans 16 amino acids. The CDR3 bases that were read are TGTGCCAGTAGATGGCCAGGGAGGTTCCCCTACAATGAG. It encodes CASRWPGRFPYNE. The whole CDR3 protein reads CASRWPGRFPYNEQFF.

Notes on this clone: The sequence runs out 3 residues before the end of the CDR3; the remainder is reconstructed from the germline J gene. The chain joins TRBV5-1 to TRBJ1-4; no clear D. The length of the CDR3 is 13 residues. V was pared by 0 bases and J by 6 bases, with 6 bases between. Germline CDR1 reads SGHRS; CDR2 reads YFSETQ. The CDR3 loop is CASSLGGYEKLFF. CDR3 DNA (partial): TGCGCCAGCAGCTTGGGAGGTTATGAAAAA. The full variable domain, completed using reference TRBV5-1 and TRBJ1-4, is KAGVTQTPRYLIKTRGQQVTLSCSPISGHRSVSWYQQTPGQGLQFLFEYFSETQRNKGNFPGRFSGRQFSNSRSEMNVSTLELGDSALYLCASSLGGYEKLFFGSGTQLSVL.

With regard to this clone: The read falls 3 residues short of the CDR3 end, and the missing part is taken from the germline J gene. The chain combines TRBV28 with TRBJ2-5; TRBD2 matches 14 bases. In germline, CDR1 is MDHEN, CDR2 SYDVKM. Trimming took 1 base from V and 4 from J; bases not matched to a gene: 5. The CDR3 is 17 amino acids. The CDR3 sequence: CASSLFGTSGSGETQYF. Incomplete CDR3 DNA: TGTGCCAGCAGTTTATTCGGGACTAGCGGGAGTGGAGAGACC.

To note about this clone: The CDR3 end is not reached by the read, which stops 3 residues before it; the germline J gene fills it in. V and J are TRBV6-2 or TRBV6-3 and TRBJ1-1, with a weak D call TRBD1 (5 bases). CDR3 length equals 14 residues. The ends were cut back, 5 bases at V and 1 base at J, with 11 bases in the middle. Germline CDR1 is MNHEY and CDR2 is SVGEGT. This CDR3 reads CASSRQIENTEAFF. CDR3 bases read: TGTGCCAGCAGTAGACAGATAGAGAACACTGAA.

On this clone: The read falls 3 residues short of the CDR3 end, and the missing part is taken from the germline J gene. The chain links TRBV5-4 to TRBJ1-1; 7 bases are a match to TRBD1. Germline lookup yields CDR1 SGHNT and CDR2 YYREEE (reference sequence). The CDR3 runs to 16 residues. J gave up 0 bases and V 0 bases, and 5 bases lay outside the gene matches. The DNA read from the CDR3 is TGTGCCAGCAGCTTGGCGCAGGGGGGCATGAACACTGAA. It is translated as CASSLAQGGMNTE. The whole CDR3 protein reads CASSLAQGGMNTEAFF.

For this clone: The CDR3 end is not reached by the read, which stops 3 residues before it; the germline J gene fills it in. This rearrangement joins TRBV18 to TRBJ1-1, with unresolved D. This CDR3 spans 14 amino acids. CDR1 is KGHSH and CDR2 is LQKENI in the germline V gene. Trimming removed 3 bases at V and 1 base at J, with 9 bases between. The covered CDR3 bases are TGTGCCAGCTCACCCGGGGTTCAGAACACTGAA. Amino acids: CASSPGVQNTE. In full, the CDR3 is CASSPGVQNTEAFF. The full variable domain, rest sourced from reference TRBV18 and TRBJ1-1, is NAGVMQNPRHLVRRRGQEARLRCSPMKGHSHVYWYRQLPEEGLKFMVYLQKENIIDESGMPKERFSAEFPKEGPSILRIQQVVRGDSAAYFCASSPGVQNTEAFFGQGTRLTVV.

With respect to this clone: The read is 3 residues too short to cover the CDR3 end, so that end is filled in from the germline J gene. The chain links TRBV7-9 to TRBJ1-2; D gene unclear. The CDR3 spans 13 residues. The germline V gene has CDR1 SEHNR and CDR2 FQNEAQ (reference sequence). Trimming removed 5 bases from V and 1 base from J, with 8 bases in between. The CDR3 DNA, read in part, is TGTGCCAGCAGCGCAGGAGGTAACTATGGC. It codes for CASSAGGNYG. In full, the CDR3 reads CASSAGGNYGYTF.

Judged by frequency, this clone is medium-sized. The read stops 3 residues short of the end of the CDR3; the missing end is completed from the germline J gene. The genes are TRBV5-1 and TRBJ2-6, with D possibly called TRBD1 or TRBD2 (5 bases each). V was pared by 4 bases and J by 0 bases, with 14 bases between. CDR1 and CDR2 from the germline V gene are SGHRS and YFSETQ. This CDR3 contains 17 residues. The CDR3 sequence is CASSIARGVSGANVLTF. Incomplete CDR3 DNA: TGCGCCAGCAGCATAGCCCGAGGGGTCTCTGGGGCCAACGTC. Complete variable domain (other parts from reference TRBV5-1 and TRBJ2-6): KAGVTQTPRYLIKTRGQQVTLSCSPISGHRSVSWYQQTPGQGLQFLFEYFSETQRNKGNFPGRFSGRQFSNSRSEMNVSTLELGDSALYLCASSIARGVSGANVLTFGAGSRLTVL.